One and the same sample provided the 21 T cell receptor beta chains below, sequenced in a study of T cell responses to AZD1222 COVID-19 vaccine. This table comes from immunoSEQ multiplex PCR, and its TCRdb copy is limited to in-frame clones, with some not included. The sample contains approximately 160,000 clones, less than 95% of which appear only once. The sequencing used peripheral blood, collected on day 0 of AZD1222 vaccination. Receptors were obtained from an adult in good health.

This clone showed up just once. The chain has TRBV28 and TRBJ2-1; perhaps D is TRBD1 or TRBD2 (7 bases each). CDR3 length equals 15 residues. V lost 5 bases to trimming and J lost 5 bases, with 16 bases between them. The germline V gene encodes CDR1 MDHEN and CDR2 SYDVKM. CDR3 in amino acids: CASSQGGGPHNEQFF. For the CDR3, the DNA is TGTGCCAGCAGTCAGGGGGGAGGGCCTCACAATGAGCAGTTCTTC.

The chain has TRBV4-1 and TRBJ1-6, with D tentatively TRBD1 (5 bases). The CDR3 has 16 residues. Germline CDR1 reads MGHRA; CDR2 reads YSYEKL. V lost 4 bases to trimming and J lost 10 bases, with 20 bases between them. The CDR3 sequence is CASSLFGGAAGSPLHF. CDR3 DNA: TGCGCCAGCAGCCTCTTCGGAGGGGCGGCCGGATCACCCCTCCACTTT.

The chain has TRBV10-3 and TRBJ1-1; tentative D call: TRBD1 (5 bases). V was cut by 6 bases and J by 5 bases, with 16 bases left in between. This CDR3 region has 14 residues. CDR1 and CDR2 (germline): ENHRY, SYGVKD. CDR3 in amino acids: CAISGTLEGTEAFF. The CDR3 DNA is TGTGCCATCAGCGGGACCCTCGAGGGTACTGAAGCTTTCTTT.

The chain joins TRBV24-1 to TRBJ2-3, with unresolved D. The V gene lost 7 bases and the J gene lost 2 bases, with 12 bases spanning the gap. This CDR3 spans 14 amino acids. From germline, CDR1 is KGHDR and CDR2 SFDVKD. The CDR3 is CATRGRITTDTQYF. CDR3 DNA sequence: TGTGCCACCAGAGGCAGGATAACCACAGATACGCAGTATTTT.

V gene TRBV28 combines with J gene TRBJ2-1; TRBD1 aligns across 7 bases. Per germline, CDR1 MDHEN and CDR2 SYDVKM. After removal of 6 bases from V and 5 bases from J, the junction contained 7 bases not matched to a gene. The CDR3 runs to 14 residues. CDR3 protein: CASSPGDSHNEQFF. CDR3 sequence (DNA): TGTGCCAGCAGCCCTGGGGACAGCCACAATGAGCAGTTCTTC.

The CDR3 sequence is CASSPAGTSGILPIDNEQFF. CDR3 bases: TGTGCCAGCAGTCCAGCCGGGACTAGCGGAATCCTCCCCATCGACAATGAGCAGTTCTTC. The V gene is TRBV28, the J gene TRBJ2-1; 11 nucleotides line up with TRBD2. With V trimmed by 5 bases and J by 5 bases, 20 bases remained unmatched. The germline gives CDR1 MDHEN, CDR2 SYDVKM. The CDR3 spans 20 residues. The whole variable domain, filled in from reference TRBV28 and TRBJ2-1, reads DVKVTQSSRYLVKRTGEKVFLECVQDMDHENMFWYRQDPGLGLRLIYFSYDVKMKEKGDIPEGYSVSREKKERFSLILESASTNQTSMYLCASSPAGTSGILPIDNEQFFGPGTRLTVL.

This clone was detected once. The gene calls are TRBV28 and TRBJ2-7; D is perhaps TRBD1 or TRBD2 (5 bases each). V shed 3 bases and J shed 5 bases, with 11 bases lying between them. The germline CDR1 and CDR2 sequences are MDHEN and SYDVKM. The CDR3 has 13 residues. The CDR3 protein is CASSFEGQHEQYF. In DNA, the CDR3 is TGTGCCAGCAGTTTTGAGGGGCAACACGAGCAGTACTTC. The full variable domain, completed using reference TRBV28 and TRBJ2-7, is DVKVTQSSRYLVKRTGEKVFLECVQDMDHENMFWYRQDPGLGLRLIYFSYDVKMKEKGDIPEGYSVSREKKERFSLILESASTNQTSMYLCASSFEGQHEQYFGPGTRLTVT.

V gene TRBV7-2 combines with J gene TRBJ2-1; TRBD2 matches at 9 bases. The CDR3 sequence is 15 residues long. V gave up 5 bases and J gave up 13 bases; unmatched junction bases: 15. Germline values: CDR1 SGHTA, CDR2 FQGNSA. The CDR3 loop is CASSQLADTSGLQFF. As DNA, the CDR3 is TGTGCCAGCAGCCAACTAGCCGACACTAGCGGGCTTCAGTTCTTC.

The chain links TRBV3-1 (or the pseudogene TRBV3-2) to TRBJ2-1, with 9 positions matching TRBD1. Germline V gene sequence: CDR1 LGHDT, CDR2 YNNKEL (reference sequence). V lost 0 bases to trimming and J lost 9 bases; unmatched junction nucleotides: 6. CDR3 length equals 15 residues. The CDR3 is CASSQEGQGHAEQFF. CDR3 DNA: TGTGCCAGCAGCCAAGAGGGACAGGGACATGCTGAGCAGTTCTTC.

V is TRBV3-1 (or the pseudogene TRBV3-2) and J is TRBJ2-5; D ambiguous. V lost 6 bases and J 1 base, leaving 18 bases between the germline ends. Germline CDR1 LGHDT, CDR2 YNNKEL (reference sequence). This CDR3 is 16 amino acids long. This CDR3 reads CASSLNGAGPQETQYF. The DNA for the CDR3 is TGTGCCAGCAGTCTCAACGGAGCCGGCCCCCAAGAGACCCAGTACTTC.

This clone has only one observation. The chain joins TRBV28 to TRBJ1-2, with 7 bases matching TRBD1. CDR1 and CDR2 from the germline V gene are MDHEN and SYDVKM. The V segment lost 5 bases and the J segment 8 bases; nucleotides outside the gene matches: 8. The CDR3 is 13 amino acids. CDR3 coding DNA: TGTGCCAGCAGTGAGGACAGGCTGCGGGGCTACACCTTC. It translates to CASSEDRLRGYTF.

The CDR3 DNA reads as TGCAGCGTTGAAGGGACAGGGCTAAGGAAAGATACGCAGTATTTT. It encodes CSVEGTGLRKDTQYF. This rearrangement joins TRBV29-1 to TRBJ2-3; TRBD1 matches 8 bases. The CDR3 sequence is 15 residues long. Germline assignment: CDR1 SQVTM and CDR2 ANQGSEA. V dropped 1 base and J dropped 5; count of bases not matched to a gene: 8.

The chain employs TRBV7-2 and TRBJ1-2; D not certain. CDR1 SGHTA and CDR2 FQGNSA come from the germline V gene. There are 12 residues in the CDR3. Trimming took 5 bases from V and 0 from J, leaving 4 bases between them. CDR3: CASSPSNYGYTF. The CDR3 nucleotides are TGTGCCAGCAGCCCCTCTAACTATGGCTACACCTTC.

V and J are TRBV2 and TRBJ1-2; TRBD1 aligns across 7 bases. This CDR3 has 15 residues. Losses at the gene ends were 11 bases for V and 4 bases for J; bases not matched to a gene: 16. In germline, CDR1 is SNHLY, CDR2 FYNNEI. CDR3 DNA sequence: TGTGCCGGAAACAGACAGGGAGGGCTTGGCTATGGCTACACCTTC. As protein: CAGNRQGGLGYGYTF. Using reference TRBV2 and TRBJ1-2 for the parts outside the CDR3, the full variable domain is EPEVTQTPSHQVTQMGQEVILRCVPISNHLYFYWYRQILGQKVEFLVSFYNNEISEKSEIFDDQFSVERPDGSNFTLKIRSTKLEDSAMYFCAGNRQGGLGYGYTFGSGTRLTVV.

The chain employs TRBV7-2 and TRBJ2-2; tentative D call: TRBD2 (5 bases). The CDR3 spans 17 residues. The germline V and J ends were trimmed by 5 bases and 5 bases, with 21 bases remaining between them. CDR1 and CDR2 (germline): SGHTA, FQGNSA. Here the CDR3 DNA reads TGTGCCAGCAGCCCAGGACTGGGCCGAATGGCTACCGGGGAGCTGTTTTTT. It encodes CASSPGLGRMATGELFF.

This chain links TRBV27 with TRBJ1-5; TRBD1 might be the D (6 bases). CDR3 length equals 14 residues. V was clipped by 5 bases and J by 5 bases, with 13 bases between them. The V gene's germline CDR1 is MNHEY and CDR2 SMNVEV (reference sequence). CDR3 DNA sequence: TGTGCCAGCAGTACCACAGGGACTCATCAGCCCCAGCATTTT. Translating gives CASSTTGTHQPQHF.

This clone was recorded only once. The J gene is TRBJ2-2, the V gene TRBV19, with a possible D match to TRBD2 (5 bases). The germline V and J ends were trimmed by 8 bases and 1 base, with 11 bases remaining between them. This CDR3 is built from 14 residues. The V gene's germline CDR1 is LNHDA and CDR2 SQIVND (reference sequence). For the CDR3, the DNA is TGTGCCAGTTGCCACGAGGGGAACACCGGGGAGCTGTTTTTT. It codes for CASCHEGNTGELFF. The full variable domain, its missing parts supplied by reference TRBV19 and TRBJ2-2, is DGGITQSPKYLFRKEGQNVTLSCEQNLNHDAMYWYRQDPGQGLRLIYYSQIVNDFQKGDIAEGYSVSREKKESFPLTVTSAQKNPTAFYLCASCHEGNTGELFFGEGSRLTVL.

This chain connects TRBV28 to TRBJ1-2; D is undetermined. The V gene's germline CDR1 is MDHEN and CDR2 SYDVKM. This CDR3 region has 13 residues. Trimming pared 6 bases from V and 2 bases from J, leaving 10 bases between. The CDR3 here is CASSRRRNYGYTF. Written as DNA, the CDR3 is TGTGCCAGCAGCCGCCGACGGAACTATGGCTACACCTTC.

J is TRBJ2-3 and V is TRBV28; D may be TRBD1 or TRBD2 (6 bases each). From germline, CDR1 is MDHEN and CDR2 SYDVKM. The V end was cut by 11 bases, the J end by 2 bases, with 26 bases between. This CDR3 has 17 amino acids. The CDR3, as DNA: TGTGCCCCCTATCAGGGGCCCGAGAGGGGGGTCACAGATACGCAGTATTTT. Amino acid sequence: CAPYQGPERGVTDTQYF.

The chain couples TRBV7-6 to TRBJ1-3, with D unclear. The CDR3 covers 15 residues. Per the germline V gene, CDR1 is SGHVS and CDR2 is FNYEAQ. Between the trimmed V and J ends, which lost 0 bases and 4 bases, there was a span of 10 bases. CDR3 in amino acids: CASSLAGGGGNTIYF. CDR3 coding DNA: TGTGCCAGCAGCTTAGCCGGTGGTGGAGGAAACACCATATATTTT.

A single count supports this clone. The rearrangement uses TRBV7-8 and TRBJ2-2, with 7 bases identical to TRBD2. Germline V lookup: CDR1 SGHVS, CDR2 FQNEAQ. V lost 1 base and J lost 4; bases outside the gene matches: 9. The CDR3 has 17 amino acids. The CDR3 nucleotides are TGTGCCAGCAGCTTAGGGTACTCTAGCGGAGTCACCGGGGAGCTGTTTTTT. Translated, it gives CASSLGYSSGVTGELFF.